The T cell receptor beta chain under discussion was sequenced for a study of early stage breast cancer tumors. Study summary: The ER+/PR+/HER2- tumors included about 8 ductal and a handful of lobular carcinomas.

Germline V gene sequence: CDR1 MNHEY, CDR2 SMNVEV (reference sequence). V gave up 6 bases and J gave up 1 base, with 18 bases separating them. The CDR3 loop spans 16 amino acids. Blood replicates held 0.5 ug DNA, tumor or normal breast approximately 1.5 ug, two each. Here immunoSEQ multiplex PCR was the method, and the copy in TCRdb shows in-frame clones only, minus some. The sample has about 72,000 clones, roughly 80% seen once. The rearrangement joins TRBV27 to TRBJ1-1; D might be TRBD1 (5 bases). The sequencing sample was made of blood. The sequence was collected from a person aged 55-75 years with breast cancer. The CDR3, as DNA: TGTGCCAGCAGGGCGAACGGTTGGCAGGGGAACACTGAAGCTTTCTTT. Protein sequence: CASRANGWQGNTEAFF.